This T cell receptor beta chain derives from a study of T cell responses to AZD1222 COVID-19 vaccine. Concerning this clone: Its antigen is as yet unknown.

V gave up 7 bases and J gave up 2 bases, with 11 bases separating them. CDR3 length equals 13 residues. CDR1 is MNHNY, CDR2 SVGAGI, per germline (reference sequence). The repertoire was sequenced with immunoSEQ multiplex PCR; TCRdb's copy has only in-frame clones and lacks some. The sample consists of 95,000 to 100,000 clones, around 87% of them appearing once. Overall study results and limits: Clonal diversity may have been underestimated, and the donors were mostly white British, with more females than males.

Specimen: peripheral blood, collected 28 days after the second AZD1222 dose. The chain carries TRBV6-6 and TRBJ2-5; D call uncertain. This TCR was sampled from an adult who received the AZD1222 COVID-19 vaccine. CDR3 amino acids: CASTPPAQETQYF. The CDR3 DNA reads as TGTGCCAGCACCCCCCCCGCACAAGAGACCCAGTACTTC.